The next 13 T cell receptor beta chains were all read from a single sample in a study of graft-versus-host responses after intestinal transplantation. Here immunoSEQ multiplex PCR was the method, and the copy in TCRdb shows in-frame clones only, minus some. The sample contains approximately 15,000 clones, around 42% of which appear only once. The researchers put approximately 200,000 CFSE-labeled responder cells into plates with approximately 200,000 irradiated, violet-dye-labeled stimulator cells. Sequencing used alloreactive CD8+ T cells from a mixed lymphocyte reaction culture, obtained before intestinal transplant. Subset meaning: CFSE-low proliferating T cells sorted from approximately 6-day pre-transplant mixed lymphocyte reaction (GvH or HvG direction). These receptors were taken from a human patient who received an intestinal transplant.

V and J are TRBV10-3 and TRBJ2-7; D is unclear. From germline, CDR1 is ENHRY and CDR2 SYGVKD. The CDR3 has 12 amino acids. Trimming pared 0 bases from V and 3 bases from J, leaving 3 bases between. The CDR3 DNA is TGTGCCATCAGTGAGTCGATCTACGAGCAGTACTTC. Amino acids: CAISESIYEQYF.

The genes are TRBV6-6 and TRBJ2-1; 7 nucleotides agree with TRBD2. V shed 2 bases and J 8 bases; nucleotides not matched to a gene: 6. Germline loops: CDR1 MNHNY, CDR2 SVGAGI (reference sequence). The CDR3 runs 14 residues. The CDR3 region is CASSYDGRYDEQFF. Here the CDR3 DNA reads TGTGCCAGCAGTTACGACGGGAGGTATGATGAGCAGTTCTTC.

The rearrangement joins TRBV6-9 to TRBJ2-4, with D perhaps being TRBD1 or TRBD2 (6 bases each). The CDR3 is 16 amino acids. The V end lost 3 bases, the J end lost 2 bases, and 14 bases lay between the germline ends. Germline V gene sequence: CDR1 MNHGY, CDR2 SVAAGI. The CDR3 protein is CASSYPGEVSKNIQYF. In nucleotides, the CDR3 is TGTGCCAGCAGTTACCCAGGGGAGGTATCCAAAAACATTCAGTACTTC.

This clone was detected a few times. This chain links TRBV5-1 with TRBJ2-7, with D perhaps TRBD1 (5 bases). The CDR3 loop spans 18 amino acids. The V end was cut by 0 bases, the J end by 2 bases, with 21 bases between. CDR1 and CDR2 (germline): SGHRS, YFSETQ. The CDR3 DNA reads as TGCGCCAGCAGCTTGGAACAGGCTCCGGTAGCCCCACCCTACGAGCAGTACTTC. As protein: CASSLEQAPVAPPYEQYF.

This clone is medium-sized in the sample. The chain is built from TRBV6-1 and TRBJ1-1, with a tentative D call TRBD1 (5 bases). This CDR3 has 15 amino acids. The V gene lost 2 bases and the J gene lost 0 bases, with 10 bases spanning the gap. CDR1 MNHNS and CDR2 SASEGT come from the germline V gene. The CDR3 DNA follows: TGTGCCAGCAGTGAACACCGGGACCTGAACACTGAAGCTTTCTTT. This sequence encodes CASSEHRDLNTEAFF.

This clone showed up just a few times. The chain couples TRBV13 to TRBJ2-1; D is undetermined. V was shortened by 5 bases and J by 4 bases, with 6 bases between the two germline ends. Germline CDR1 is PRHDT and CDR2 is FYEKMQ (reference sequence). This CDR3 has 12 residues. The CDR3 nucleotides read TGTGCCAGCAGCCCCTATTACAATGAGCAGTTCTTC. Translating it yields CASSPYYNEQFF.

The sample holds a few counts of this clone. V usage is TRBV27 and J usage is TRBJ1-1, with 8 bases aligning to TRBD1. There are 14 residues in the CDR3. The ends lost 3 bases at V and 6 bases at J; junction bases unmatched: 6. In germline, CDR1 is MNHEY, CDR2 SMNVEV (reference sequence). The CDR3 protein is CASSFLDRVAEAFF. The CDR3 DNA is TGTGCCAGCAGTTTCCTGGACAGGGTAGCTGAAGCTTTCTTT.

A few counts support this clone. The chain is built from TRBV11-3 and TRBJ1-2; D is unresolved. Trimming removed 1 base from V and 5 bases from J, with 11 bases in between. The CDR3 consists of 14 residues. Germline V CDR1 and CDR2: SGHNT, YENEEA. The CDR3 is CASSLVGTSYGYTF. The CDR3, as DNA: TGTGCCAGCAGCTTAGTCGGTACCTCTTATGGCTACACCTTC.

The chain links TRBV7-9 to TRBJ2-3; D possibly uses TRBD1 or TRBD2 (6 bases each). CDR3 length equals 15 residues. CDR1 SEHNR and CDR2 FQNEAQ come from the germline V gene (reference sequence). Trimming removed 6 bases at V and 2 bases at J, with 15 bases between. CDR3 DNA sequence: TGTGCCAGCAGGGAGGGGGGCTTGCCCACAGATACGCAGTATTTT. It yields the protein CASREGGLPTDTQYF.

A note on this clone: The germline gene is not matched at one end of the junction; a read error may be the cause. The chain employs TRBV5-1 and TRBJ2-2; tentatively, D is TRBD1 or TRBD2 (5 bases each). This CDR3 has 15 amino acids. Germline V lookup: CDR1 SGHRS, CDR2 YFSETQ. CDR3 nucleotides: TGCGCCAGCAACACCGGGACGGGGAACACCGGGGAGCCGTTTTTT. Protein sequence: CASNTGTGNTGEPFF. The full variable domain, its missing parts supplied by reference TRBV5-1 and TRBJ2-2, is KAGVTQTPRYLIKTRGQQVTLSCSPISGHRSVSWYQQTPGQGLQFLFEYFSETQRNKGNFPGRFSGRQFSNSRSEMNVSTLELGDSALYLCASNTGTGNTGEPFFGEGSRLTVL.

This clone was detected a few times. The chain employs TRBV2 and TRBJ2-3, with TRBD2 matching over 12 bases. The CDR3 has 16 residues. The trim removed 1 base at V and 2 bases at J, leaving 1 base unmatched. The germline CDR1 and CDR2 sequences are SNHLY and FYNNEI. CDR3 residues: CASSEGLAGDTDTQYF. For the CDR3, the DNA is TGTGCCAGCAGTGAAGGACTAGCGGGGGACACAGATACGCAGTATTTT.

Only a few counts were recorded for this clone. The chain carries TRBV29-1 and TRBJ2-7; 8 bases fit TRBD1. The CDR3 is made up of 14 amino acids. In germline, CDR1 is SQVTM, CDR2 ANQGSEA. The junction had 8 bases not matched to a gene; V was cut back by 4 bases and J by 3 bases. The CDR3 region is CSVAGGDTDYEQYF. The DNA for the CDR3 is TGCAGCGTTGCAGGGGGCGACACAGACTACGAGCAGTACTTC.

The chain joins TRBV27 to TRBJ2-7; TRBD1 matches at 10 bases. The CDR3 contains 15 residues. The junction had 6 bases not matched to a gene; V was cut back by 5 bases and J by 2 bases. The germline gives CDR1 MNHEY, CDR2 SMNVEV (reference sequence). Here the CDR3 reads CASSQSGTGAYEQYF. Here the CDR3 DNA reads TGTGCCAGCAGTCAATCAGGGACAGGGGCCTACGAGCAGTACTTC.